A selection of T cell receptor beta chains follows, all from one sample in a study of shared clonotypes between healthy human individuals. The data were produced by immunoSEQ multiplex PCR, yet TCRdb's version contains in-frame clones alone and is incomplete. The data hold some 1.4 million clones, with roughly 96% observed a single time. The sequenced sample was naive CD4+ T cells sorted from blood. These receptors all stem from a man aged 25-40 years in good health. Both conserved end residues are part of each CDR3. Each record gives: clone size, V gene, J gene, D gene, CDR3 protein, CDR3 DNA. The D gene is left open where the match is weak. Size values are once, few and many counts, or a class for expanded clones, and some rows have none.

abundance: once; v_gene: TRBV6-1; j_gene: TRBJ1-4; d_gene: -; CDR3aa: CASSDWGGEINEKLFF; CDR3nt: TGTGCCAGCAGTGATTGGGGTGGGGAGATAAATGAAAAACTGTTTTTT
abundance: -; v_gene: TRBV10-2; j_gene: TRBJ2-7; d_gene: TRBD2; CDR3aa: CASSDGGLAGDRHYEQYF; CDR3nt: TGCGCCAGCAGTGACGGGGGACTAGCGGGAGACCGCCACTACGAGCAGTACTTC
abundance: -; v_gene: TRBV27; j_gene: TRBJ2-3; d_gene: -; CDR3aa: CASSLLQGGGDTQYF; CDR3nt: TGTGCCAGCAGTTTGCTACAGGGAGGGGGAGATACGCAGTATTTT
abundance: -; v_gene: TRBV5-1; j_gene: TRBJ1-1; d_gene: -; CDR3aa: CASSLTAGQARADAEAFF; CDR3nt: TGCGCCAGCAGCTTGACGGCGGGCCAGGCGAGAGCGGACGCTGAAGCTTTCTTT
abundance: -; v_gene: TRBV6-1; j_gene: TRBJ1-5; d_gene: TRBD1; CDR3aa: CASGRTGGNEPQHF; CDR3nt: TGTGCCAGCGGACGGACAGGGGGAAATGAGCCCCAGCATTTT
abundance: -; v_gene: TRBV2; j_gene: TRBJ1-1; d_gene: TRBD1; CDR3aa: CASAVEGAEVAFF; CDR3nt: TGTGCCAGCGCTGTAGAGGGGGCAGAAGTCGCTTTCTTT
abundance: -; v_gene: TRBV18; j_gene: TRBJ1-5; d_gene: TRBD1; CDR3aa: CASSVTGGNQPQHF; CDR3nt: TGTGCCAGCTCAGTTACAGGGGGCAATCAGCCCCAGCATTTT
abundance: -; v_gene: TRBV9; j_gene: TRBJ2-5; d_gene: -; CDR3aa: CASSVALRYSVPQETQYF; CDR3nt: TGTGCCAGCAGCGTAGCTTTGCGCTATAGCGTACCACAAGAGACCCAGTACTTC
abundance: once; v_gene: TRBV7-9; j_gene: TRBJ2-7; d_gene: TRBD2; CDR3aa: CASSQGDYSYEQYF; CDR3nt: TGCGCCAGCAGCCAAGGGGACTACAGCTACGAGCAGTACTTC
abundance: -; v_gene: TRBV5-1; j_gene: TRBJ2-3; d_gene: -; CDR3aa: CASSLISGPTDTQYF; CDR3nt: TGCGCCAGCAGCTTGATCTCTGGACCCACAGATACGCAGTATTTT
abundance: -; v_gene: TRBV10-3; j_gene: TRBJ1-2; d_gene: -; CDR3aa: CAIGNTRVGHYGYTF; CDR3nt: TGTGCCATCGGGAACACAAGGGTCGGTCACTATGGCTACACCTTC
abundance: once; v_gene: TRBV6-9; j_gene: TRBJ1-1; d_gene: -; CDR3aa: CASRPRETEAFF; CDR3nt: TGTGCCAGCAGACCACGAGAGACTGAAGCTTTCTTT
abundance: once; v_gene: TRBV4-3; j_gene: TRBJ2-7; d_gene: -; CDR3aa: CASSQVYRGLYEQYF; CDR3nt: TGCGCCAGCAGCCAAGTTTATCGGGGTTTGTACGAGCAGTACTTC
abundance: -; v_gene: TRBV5-4; j_gene: TRBJ2-5; d_gene: TRBD1; CDR3aa: CASRTGTGGMARETQYF; CDR3nt: TGTGCCAGCAGGACCGGGACAGGGGGAATGGCGCGCGAGACCCAGTACTTC
abundance: once; v_gene: TRBV7-3; j_gene: TRBJ2-5; d_gene: -; CDR3aa: CASSVGQGQETQYF; CDR3nt: TGTGCCAGCAGCGTAGGGCAGGGGCAAGAGACCCAGTACTTC
abundance: -; v_gene: TRBV11-2; j_gene: TRBJ1-5; d_gene: -; CDR3aa: CASSFSLAGDQPQHF; CDR3nt: TGTGCCAGCAGCTTCAGTTTGGCAGGGGATCAGCCCCAGCATTTT
abundance: once; v_gene: TRBV4-2; j_gene: TRBJ1-2; d_gene: TRBD1; CDR3aa: CASSLSTGVIYGYTF; CDR3nt: TGTGCCAGCAGCCTTTCGACAGGGGTTATCTATGGCTACACCTTC
abundance: -; v_gene: TRBV4-1; j_gene: TRBJ2-3; d_gene: -; CDR3aa: CASSQGTFTDTQYF; CDR3nt: TGCGCCAGCAGCCAAGGTACTTTCACAGATACGCAGTATTTT
abundance: -; v_gene: TRBV9; j_gene: TRBJ1-4; d_gene: TRBD1; CDR3aa: CASSVAGQGGEKLFF; CDR3nt: TGTGCCAGCAGCGTAGCGGGACAGGGGGGCGAAAAACTGTTTTTT
abundance: few; v_gene: TRBV7-2; j_gene: TRBJ2-7; d_gene: TRBD2; CDR3aa: CASSPRLAGAGEQYF; CDR3nt: TGTGCCAGCAGCCCGCGACTAGCGGGAGCTGGAGAGCAGTACTTC
abundance: once; v_gene: TRBV30; j_gene: TRBJ2-7; d_gene: -; CDR3aa: CAWSVWGYEQYF; CDR3nt: TGTGCCTGGAGTGTGTGGGGCTACGAGCAGTACTTC
abundance: -; v_gene: TRBV7-7; j_gene: TRBJ2-5; d_gene: -; CDR3aa: CASSLTGSESETQYF; CDR3nt: TGTGCCAGCAGCTTAACCGGGAGCGAATCAGAGACCCAGTACTTC
abundance: -; v_gene: TRBV4-1; j_gene: TRBJ2-7; d_gene: TRBD2; CDR3aa: CASSQLLAPLYEQYF; CDR3nt: TGCGCCAGCAGCCAACTACTAGCGCCGCTATACGAGCAGTACTTC
abundance: few; v_gene: TRBV9; j_gene: TRBJ2-2; d_gene: -; CDR3aa: CASSEVVPGELFF; CDR3nt: TGTGCCAGCAGCGAGGTCGTTCCCGGGGAGCTGTTTTTT
abundance: -; v_gene: TRBV5-5; j_gene: TRBJ2-7; d_gene: TRBD1; CDR3aa: CASSTGQGFSSEQYF; CDR3nt: TGTGCCAGCAGCACAGGACAGGGGTTCTCTAGCGAGCAGTACTTC
abundance: -; v_gene: TRBV27; j_gene: TRBJ2-3; d_gene: -; CDR3aa: CASSFLDPLRQYF; CDR3nt: TGTGCCAGCAGTTTCCTGGATCCCCTAAGGCAGTATTTT
abundance: -; v_gene: TRBV5-1; j_gene: TRBJ2-1; d_gene: TRBD2; CDR3aa: CASSGTSGWGDEQFF; CDR3nt: TGCGCCAGCAGCGGAACTAGCGGGTGGGGGGATGAGCAGTTCTTC
abundance: -; v_gene: TRBV11-2; j_gene: TRBJ2-7; d_gene: -; CDR3aa: CASSLVWYEQYF; CDR3nt: TGTGCCAGCAGCTTAGTGTGGTACGAGCAGTACTTC
abundance: -; v_gene: TRBV2; j_gene: TRBJ2-3; d_gene: -; CDR3aa: CASSEERAQGTQYF; CDR3nt: TGTGCCAGCAGTGAGGAGAGGGCCCAGGGAACGCAGTATTTT
abundance: -; v_gene: TRBV5-6; j_gene: TRBJ2-7; d_gene: -; CDR3aa: CASSLGRALVVYEQYF; CDR3nt: TGTGCCAGCAGCTTAGGTCGGGCCCTCGTCGTCTACGAGCAGTACTTC
abundance: -; v_gene: TRBV29-1; j_gene: TRBJ2-3; d_gene: TRBD1; CDR3aa: CSVHRDRGEDTQYF; CDR3nt: TGCAGCGTCCACCGGGACAGGGGCGAAGATACGCAGTATTTT
abundance: -; v_gene: TRBV7-2; j_gene: TRBJ2-5; d_gene: TRBD2; CDR3aa: CASSLDRGLAGGETQYF; CDR3nt: TGTGCCAGCAGCTTAGATAGGGGACTAGCGGGAGGTGAGACCCAGTACTTC
abundance: once; v_gene: TRBV2; j_gene: TRBJ1-4; d_gene: TRBD1; CDR3aa: CASRDRDEKLFF; CDR3nt: TGTGCCAGCCGGGACAGGGATGAAAAACTGTTTTTT
abundance: -; v_gene: TRBV19; j_gene: TRBJ2-3; d_gene: TRBD2; CDR3aa: CASTLLAGGPLDTQYF; CDR3nt: TGTGCCAGTACTCTTCTAGCGGGAGGGCCATTAGATACGCAGTATTTT
abundance: -; v_gene: TRBV2; j_gene: TRBJ2-7; d_gene: -; CDR3aa: CASSRGPYEQYF; CDR3nt: TGTGCCAGCAGCCGGGGTCCCTACGAGCAGTACTTC
abundance: -; v_gene: TRBV5-1; j_gene: TRBJ2-1; d_gene: -; CDR3aa: CASTQFTSNNNEQFF; CDR3nt: TGCGCCAGCACCCAATTTACTAGCAACAACAATGAGCAGTTCTTC
abundance: -; v_gene: TRBV5-1; j_gene: TRBJ2-3; d_gene: -; CDR3aa: CASSFSPGLTTTDTQYF; CDR3nt: TGCGCCAGCAGCTTCAGCCCGGGACTGACGACCACAGATACGCAGTATTTT
abundance: -; v_gene: TRBV30; j_gene: TRBJ2-7; d_gene: -; CDR3aa: CAWSVSQYEQYF; CDR3nt: TGTGCCTGGAGTGTATCCCAGTACGAGCAGTACTTC
abundance: -; v_gene: TRBV15; j_gene: TRBJ2-6; d_gene: TRBD1; CDR3aa: CATSRDSPGTGGTGANVLTF; CDR3nt: TGTGCCACCAGCAGAGATAGCCCCGGGACAGGGGGCACTGGGGCCAACGTCCTGACTTTC
abundance: once; v_gene: TRBV6-5; j_gene: TRBJ2-5; d_gene: TRBD1; CDR3aa: CASKTGGRETQYF; CDR3nt: TGTGCCAGCAAAACAGGGGGCCGAGAGACCCAGTACTTC
abundance: -; v_gene: TRBV5-8; j_gene: TRBJ2-1; d_gene: -; CDR3aa: CASSLGTGVSYNEQFF; CDR3nt: TGTGCCAGCAGTCTGGGGACGGGAGTAAGTTACAATGAGCAGTTCTTC
abundance: -; v_gene: TRBV7-2; j_gene: TRBJ2-3; d_gene: -; CDR3aa: CASSGESTDTQYF; CDR3nt: TGTGCCAGCAGCGGGGAAAGCACAGATACGCAGTATTTT